This T cell receptor beta chain came from a study of T cell repertoires in cytomegalovirus infection. Study-level information: Signatures in public TCR beta sequences pointed to both CMV infection and matching HLA type.

The V gene's germline CDR1 is SGHDN and CDR2 FVKESK. This CDR3 is built from 14 residues. Trimming stripped 4 bases from V and 10 bases from J, with 19 bases between. TCRdb used MiXCR to reprocess the reads, holding one entry per CDR3 protein. The sample has about 310,000 distinct CDR3 sequences, roughly 25% seen once. For this clonotype: Antigen specificity is unknown.

Findings and limits, study-wide: The ex vivo response showed dominance by HLA-C-restricted CMV-specific TCR beta clonotypes.

The receptor comes from a human donor in good health (CMV status not recorded). Some clones in this sample may be carry-over from other donors' samples. Source: cultured PBMCs, taken from culture after CMV antigen stimulation. The rearrangement uses TRBV14 and TRBJ1-1; a weak D match, TRBD1 (5 bases). DNA of the CDR3: TGTGCCAGCAGCCGGCTGGGACCGACGGGGGGAGCTTTCTTT. This gives the protein CASSRLGPTGGAFF. Drawing the rest from reference TRBV14 and TRBJ1-1, the complete variable domain is EAGVTQFPSHSVIEKGQTVTLRCDPISGHDNLYWYRRVMGKEIKFLLHFVKESKQDESGMPNNRFLAERTGGTYSTLKVQPAELEDSGVYFCASSRLGPTGGAFFGQGTRLTVV.